Below, 14 T cell receptor beta chains from the same sample are listed, as sequenced in a study of T cells in Graves' hyperthyroidism and ophthalmopathy. TCR beta CDR3 regions were amplified from RNA. HTBI primers were employed in a first-round RT-PCR of the TCR CDR3. Via MiXCR, TCRdb re-called the multiplex PCR reads, giving one row per CDR3 protein. The repertoire holds approximately 600,000 distinct CDR3 sequences, with about 20% as singletons. Sequenced: blood. These receptors all stem from a man aged 30 to 45 with Graves' ophthalmopathy.

This clonotype was picked up a small number of times. The chain joins TRBV20-1 to TRBJ2-1; D might be TRBD2 (6 bases). Germline CDR1 DFQATT, CDR2 SNEGSKA (reference sequence). This CDR3 contains 16 residues. Trimming removed 5 bases at V and 0 bases at J, with 17 bases between. This CDR3 reads CSARTRRDSSYNEQFF. The CDR3 nucleotides read TGCAGTGCTCGTACTCGCCGGGACTCCTCCTACAATGAGCAGTTCTTC.

This clonotype has at least ten counts. The V and J genes are TRBV28 and TRBJ2-3; 11 bases are shared with TRBD2. CDR3 length equals 15 residues. Germline-derived CDR1 and CDR2 are MDHEN and SYDVKM. After removal of 7 bases from V and 3 bases from J, the junction contained 6 bases not matched to a gene. The CDR3 nucleotides read TGTGCCAGCATTCCACTAGCGGGAGAGACAGATACGCAGTATTTT. Encoded protein: CASIPLAGETDTQYF.

This clonotype occurred a few times. The chain couples TRBV6-1 to TRBJ2-5; D is tentatively TRBD1 or TRBD2 (5 bases each). The germline V gene encodes CDR1 MNHNS and CDR2 SASEGT. V lost 6 bases and J 2 bases, leaving 16 bases between the germline ends. The CDR3 runs 15 residues. CDR3 coding DNA: TGTGCCAGCAGCCCCAGCTTGGGACCTCAAGAGACCCAGTACTTC. This translates into CASSPSLGPQETQYF.

In DNA form, the CDR3 reads TGTGCCACACAGACGGGGACAGAGACCCAGTACTTC. Residues: CATQTGTETQYF. The V and J genes are TRBV6-1 and TRBJ2-5; D tentatively reads TRBD1 or TRBD2 (5 bases each). The germline V and J ends were trimmed by 10 bases and 4 bases, with 13 bases remaining between them. The CDR3 extends over 12 amino acids. The V gene's germline CDR1 is MNHNS and CDR2 SASEGT.

Concerning this clonotype itself: This may be a read error, as it is one base from a much larger clone. The genes are TRBV7-2 and TRBJ1-2; unclear D gene. Germline V gene sequence: CDR1 SGHTA, CDR2 FQGNSA. CDR3 size: 15 residues. CDR3 protein: CASGLIPTWTGGYTF. The CDR3 nucleotides are TGTGCCAGCGGCTTGATACCTACGTGGACGGGAGGCTACACCTTC.

This clonotype was seen ten or more times. This chain uses TRBV25-1 with TRBJ2-1, with a possible D match to TRBD2 (6 bases). The CDR3 is made up of 17 amino acids. V was cut by 2 bases and J by 7 bases, with 21 bases left in between. Germline CDR1 MGHDK, CDR2 SYGVNS. In nucleotides, the CDR3 is TGTGCCAGCAGTGAAAGTATCACGGAGGGCCGGGGTAATGAGCAGTTCTTC. It codes for CASSESITEGRGNEQFF.

Ten or more counts support this clonotype. The CDR3 sequence: CAWTEQYNSPLHF. The DNA of the CDR3 is TGTGCCTGGACGGAACAATATAATTCACCCCTCCACTTT. The chain combines TRBV30 with TRBJ1-6, with D hard to call. Germline V CDR1 and CDR2: GTSNPN, SVGIG (reference sequence). The V end was cut by 4 bases, the J end by 4 bases, with 8 bases between. There are 13 residues in the CDR3.

The V call is TRBV7-9, the J call TRBJ2-7; 11 bases align to TRBD2. The CDR3 has 16 residues. V was clipped by 4 bases and J by 3 bases; unmatched bases: 8. Germline V gene data show CDR1 as SEHNR and CDR2 as FQNEAQ (reference sequence). The CDR3 sequence: CASSSAGLAEFYEQYF. DNA of the CDR3: TGTGCCAGCAGCTCCGCGGGACTAGCGGAATTCTACGAGCAGTACTTC.

The sample holds a few counts of this clonotype. This chain links TRBV7-2 with TRBJ2-3, with 10 positions matching TRBD1. The CDR3 spans 13 residues. V lost 5 bases and J lost 7; bases outside the gene matches: 3. From germline, CDR1 is SGHTA and CDR2 FQGNSA. The CDR3 DNA is TGTGCCAGCAGCGCGGACAGGGGGTATACGCAGTATTTT. Amino acid sequence: CASSADRGYTQYF.

At least ten counts were recorded for this clonotype. The gene calls are TRBV5-8 and TRBJ2-7; D unclear. The CDR3 consists of 15 residues. Germline CDR1 and CDR2: SGHTS and YDEGEE. V lost 7 bases to trimming and J lost 6 bases, with 23 bases between them. This CDR3 reads CASPTPDQYIGEQYF. DNA of the CDR3: TGTGCCAGCCCCACCCCGGATCAGTATATCGGCGAGCAGTACTTC.

In this sample, this clonotype turned up many times. The V and J genes are TRBV5-1 and TRBJ2-7; tentative D call: TRBD2 (6 bases). V was clipped by 6 bases and J by 3 bases, with 16 bases between them. Germline V CDR1 and CDR2: SGHRS, YFSETQ. The CDR3 sequence is 14 residues long. The CDR3 DNA reads TGCGCCAGCACCTCGGGGGACGGGATCTACGAGCAGTACTTC. It yields the protein CASTSGDGIYEQYF.

The sample holds many counts of this clonotype. The CDR3 nucleotides are TGTGCCAGCAGCCCAAGACTAGCGGGGGATTCCGAGCAGTACTTC. Translating it yields CASSPRLAGDSEQYF. The chain has TRBV7-3 and TRBJ2-7, with 12 bases fitting TRBD2. J was trimmed by 6 bases and V by 5 bases; bases with no gene match: 8. The V gene's germline CDR1 is SGHTA and CDR2 FQGTGA. The CDR3 is 15 residues long.

There are a few counts of this clonotype. The J gene is TRBJ1-2, the V gene TRBV20-1; D gene ambiguous. Trimming took off 8 bases at V and 4 bases at J, with 17 bases between the two ends. Germline-derived CDR1 and CDR2 are DFQATT and SNEGSKA (reference sequence). This CDR3 is 13 amino acids long. The DNA for the CDR3 is TGCAGTCCCCTCCTCGTGAGCCTCTATGGCTACACCTTC. This codes for CSPLLVSLYGYTF.

This clonotype was seen repeatedly, ten times or more. This chain uses TRBV30 with TRBJ1-2, with TRBD1 as a possible D gene (5 bases). The CDR3 totals 15 residues. Per the germline V gene, CDR1 is GTSNPN and CDR2 is SVGIG (reference sequence). V lost 2 bases to trimming and J lost 1 base, with 14 bases between them. In DNA form, the CDR3 reads TGTGCCTGGAGTAGGACGGAGGACAATAACTATGGCTACACCTTC. This codes for CAWSRTEDNNYGYTF.